The 24 T cell receptor beta chains below all came from one sample that was sequenced in a study of control samples from healthy donors and cancer patients. Profiled with immunoSEQ multiplex PCR; TCRdb holds only in-frame clones, not every one. The sample has 26,000 or so clones, about nine tenths seen once. The sample taken for sequencing was PBMCs. These receptors all come from a man aged 45 to 65 with lung cancer.

The chain has TRBV11-2 and TRBJ1-2, with D perhaps matching TRBD1 (5 bases). Germline loops: CDR1 SGHAT, CDR2 FQNNGV. Trimming removed 6 bases from V and 7 bases from J, with 18 bases in between. This CDR3 has 14 amino acids. For the CDR3, the DNA is TGTGCCAGCAGTCAATCGGAGGGGAGGGGTGGCTACACCTTC. Protein sequence: CASSQSEGRGGYTF.

V and J are TRBV6-2 or TRBV6-3 and TRBJ2-7; TRBD2 might be the D (6 bases). Germline loops: CDR1 MNHEY, CDR2 SVGEGT. The CDR3 extends over 13 amino acids. Trimming removed 5 bases at V and 4 bases at J, with 12 bases between. The CDR3 spells CASSVVGGYEQYF. The CDR3, as DNA: TGTGCCAGCAGTGTAGTTGGGGGGTACGAGCAGTACTTC.

The genes are TRBV15 and TRBJ2-2; no clear D gene. The CDR3 contains 13 residues. The V gene's germline CDR1 is LNHNV and CDR2 YYDKDF (reference sequence). Deletions cut 0 bases from V and 8 bases from J, with 7 bases between. CDR3 sequence: CATSRDRSGELFF. CDR3 in DNA: TGTGCCACCAGCAGAGACCGAAGTGGGGAGCTGTTTTTT.

The chain employs TRBV19 and TRBJ1-5; possible D gene TRBD1, 6 bases. Trimming stripped 6 bases from V and 7 bases from J, with 13 bases between. Germline values: CDR1 LNHDA, CDR2 SQIVND (reference sequence). The CDR3 covers 13 residues. In nucleotides, the CDR3 is TGTGCCAGTAGCGGGGACACGGAACAGCCCCAGCATTTT. This sequence encodes CASSGDTEQPQHF. Filled out from reference TRBV19 and TRBJ1-5, the complete variable domain reads DGGITQSPKYLFRKEGQNVTLSCEQNLNHDAMYWYRQDPGQGLRLIYYSQIVNDFQKGDIAEGYSVSREKKESFPLTVTSAQKNPTAFYLCASSGDTEQPQHFGDGTRLSIL.

This rearrangement joins TRBV5-5 to TRBJ1-5; D call uncertain. Germline V gene sequence: CDR1 SGHKS, CDR2 YYEKEE (reference sequence). This CDR3 has 13 amino acids. V shed 0 bases and J shed 6 bases, with 7 bases lying between them. The CDR3 loop is CASSLAPPQPQHF. The CDR3 bases are TGTGCCAGCAGCTTGGCCCCTCCTCAGCCCCAGCATTTT.

V and J are TRBV28 and TRBJ1-4, with D unclear. CDR1 and CDR2 (germline): MDHEN, SYDVKM. This CDR3 contains 15 residues. The V gene lost 8 bases and the J gene lost 5 bases, with 18 bases spanning the gap. This CDR3 reads CASSTGGGWNEKLFF. The CDR3 DNA reads as TGTGCCAGCTCAACGGGAGGAGGCTGGAATGAAAAACTGTTTTTT.

This chain links TRBV2 with TRBJ2-2; the D is unclear. With 2 bases removed from V and 0 bases from J, the gap between germline ends came to 10 bases. The germline V gene encodes CDR1 SNHLY and CDR2 FYNNEI. The CDR3 length is 16 residues. The CDR3 protein is CASSELGIPNTGELFF. The CDR3 nucleotides are TGTGCCAGCAGTGAACTGGGCATACCGAACACCGGGGAGCTGTTTTTT.

The rearrangement uses TRBV2 and TRBJ1-5; TRBD1 might be the D (6 bases). This CDR3 spans 18 amino acids. V lost 4 bases to trimming and J lost 3 bases, with 22 bases between them. CDR1 is SNHLY and CDR2 is FYNNEI in the germline V gene. CDR3 DNA: TGTGCCAGCAGTGTTGAACAGGGACGGACTCGGTTCAATCAGCCCCAGCATTTT. It encodes CASSVEQGRTRFNQPQHF.

The gene calls are TRBV21-1 and TRBJ2-3; the DNA was not compared with TRBD1, the D call given in the table. TRBV21-1 is a pseudogene segment. The CDR3 totals 17 residues. CDR3 nucleotides: TGTGCCCGCCACCATGGCAGGACAGGTGGTTCGGTGGGTACGCAGTATTTT. Its protein is CARHHGRTGGSVGTQYF.

This chain links TRBV30 with TRBJ1-3; D gene ambiguous. Looked up from germline, CDR1 is GTSNPN and CDR2 is SVGIG (reference sequence). Trimming shortened V by 3 bases and J by 0 bases, and 18 bases separated the two germline ends. This CDR3 is 17 amino acids long. As DNA, the CDR3 is TGTGCCTGGAGCGCGGGGTTGGGAGCTATCTCTGGAAACACCATATATTTT. Its translation: CAWSAGLGAISGNTIYF.

The rearrangement uses TRBV7-9 and TRBJ2-5; D possibly corresponds to TRBD2 (6 bases). Germline V gives CDR1 SEHNR, CDR2 FQNEAQ (reference sequence). V lost 0 bases and J lost 1, with 15 bases in between. The CDR3 loop spans 17 amino acids. CDR3 bases: TGTGCCAGCAGCTTAGCGTCCCGGAGGGGTGGCCAAGAGACCCAGTACTTC. This gives the protein CASSLASRRGGQETQYF.

The V call is TRBV9, the J call TRBJ2-2; 7 nucleotides agree with TRBD1. The CDR3 consists of 13 residues. The germline V gene encodes CDR1 SGDLS and CDR2 YYNGEE. V trimming: 3 bases; J trimming: 6 bases; junction bases outside the gene matches: 2. The CDR3 here is CASSGDSPGELFF. CDR3 DNA: TGTGCCAGCAGCGGGGACAGCCCCGGGGAGCTGTTTTTT.

The chain's CDR3 is CASSRSGTLYGYTF. CDR3 DNA sequence: TGTGCCAGCAGTCGCTCCGGGACATTGTATGGCTACACCTTC. The chain employs TRBV6-5 and TRBJ1-2, with D possibly being TRBD1 (6 bases). The CDR3 has 14 residues. Germline V gene lookup returns CDR1 MNHEY and CDR2 SVGAGI. Trimming shortened V by 5 bases and J by 5 bases, and 15 bases separated the two germline ends.

As DNA, the CDR3 is TGTGCCAGTAGTATATGGGGAGGCAATCAGCCCCAGCATTTT. Residues: CASSIWGGNQPQHF. V and J are TRBV19 and TRBJ1-5; D is uncertain. The CDR3 covers 14 residues. CDR1 and CDR2 from the germline V gene are LNHDA and SQIVND (reference sequence). Trimming stripped 2 bases from V and 2 bases from J, with 7 bases between.

Only a few counts were recorded for this clone. The chain combines TRBV28 with TRBJ2-1; 8 bases are shared with TRBD2. Germline loops: CDR1 MDHEN, CDR2 SYDVKM. The CDR3 is 13 residues long. Trimming took 5 bases from V and 10 from J; bases not matched to a gene: 7. In DNA form, the CDR3 reads TGTGCCAGCAGTCGGACGTCGGGGGGGGAGCAGTTCTTC. Its protein is CASSRTSGGEQFF.

This chain connects TRBV4-3 to TRBJ2-2, with D uncertain. The CDR3 covers 14 residues. Germline V gives CDR1 LGHNA, CDR2 YSLEER. V lost 0 bases to trimming and J lost 4 bases, with 6 bases between them. The CDR3: CASSQEWSTGELFF. The CDR3 DNA sequence: TGCGCCAGCAGCCAAGAGTGGAGCACCGGGGAGCTGTTTTTT.

The V call is TRBV5-5, the J call TRBJ2-2; D unresolved. The length of the CDR3 is 16 residues. Germline loops: CDR1 SGHKS, CDR2 YYEKEE (reference sequence). With 0 bases removed from V and 0 bases from J, the gap between germline ends came to 9 bases. CDR3 loop: CASSLARIANTGELFF. For the CDR3, the DNA is TGTGCCAGCAGCTTGGCCAGAATCGCGAACACCGGGGAGCTGTTTTTT.

Turning to this clone: Other DNA sequences in this specimen translate into the identical CDR3. J is TRBJ2-3 and V is TRBV2, with 8 bases matching TRBD1. The trim removed 6 bases at V and 5 bases at J, leaving 10 bases unmatched. The germline CDR1 and CDR2 sequences are SNHLY and FYNNEI. CDR3 length: 15 amino acids. In DNA, the CDR3 is TGTGCCAGCAGGGCAAGGCAGGGGGCAGGAGATACGCAGTATTTT. Amino acids: CASRARQGAGDTQYF.

The chain is built from TRBV30 and TRBJ2-2, with D perhaps TRBD2 (5 bases). CDR1 and CDR2 (germline): GTSNPN, SVGIG (reference sequence). Deletions cut 6 bases from V and 7 bases from J, with 12 bases between. The CDR3 covers 12 residues. The DNA for the CDR3 is TGTGCCTGCCGACCGGGGAACGGGGAGCTGTTTTTT. Translated: CACRPGNGELFF.

The chain employs TRBV24-1 and TRBJ2-3; TRBD2 agrees at 7 bases. The CDR3 extends over 13 amino acids. V trimming: 9 bases; J trimming: 4 bases; junction bases outside the gene matches: 6. Germline CDR1 and CDR2: KGHDR and SFDVKD. CDR3 residues: CATSRGVPDTQYF. In DNA form, the CDR3 reads TGTGCCACCTCCCGGGGGGTACCAGATACGCAGTATTTT.

The rearrangement links TRBV5-6 to TRBJ1-2; D call uncertain. Germline V gene sequence: CDR1 SGHDT, CDR2 YYEEEE. Trimming took 4 bases from V and 7 from J, leaving 11 bases between them. The CDR3 covers 12 residues. CDR3 in amino acids: CASSIGGVGYTF. The CDR3 nucleotides read TGTGCCAGCAGCATTGGTGGGGTTGGCTACACCTTC.

The chain employs TRBV3-1 (or the pseudogene TRBV3-2) and TRBJ2-2; D call uncertain. V was cut by 11 bases and J by 8 bases, with 18 bases left in between. Germline CDR1 is LGHDT and CDR2 is YNNKEL (reference sequence). This CDR3 has 13 residues. CDR3 nucleotide sequence: TGTGCCTCCTCACCGGTCCTTCCGGGGGAGCTGTTTTTT. This encodes CASSPVLPGELFF.

The chain recombines TRBV19 with TRBJ1-2, with 9 bases aligning to TRBD1. This CDR3 is 14 amino acids long. From germline, CDR1 is LNHDA and CDR2 SQIVND (reference sequence). V was clipped by 1 base and J by 6 bases; unmatched bases: 3. The CDR3 bases are TGTGCCAGTAGTATAGGGACAGGGGAGGATGGCTACACCTTC. Amino acids: CASSIGTGEDGYTF. Based on the CDR3 plus reference TRBV19 and TRBJ1-2, the full variable domain is DGGITQSPKYLFRKEGQNVTLSCEQNLNHDAMYWYRQDPGQGLRLIYYSQIVNDFQKGDIAEGYSVSREKKESFPLTVTSAQKNPTAFYLCASSIGTGEDGYTFGSGTRLTVV.

This clone was counted only a few times. V gene TRBV3-1 (or the pseudogene TRBV3-2) combines with J gene TRBJ2-2; 9 bases fit TRBD1. CDR3 length: 16 amino acids. Germline CDR1 reads LGHDT; CDR2 reads YNNKEL (reference sequence). J lost 6 bases, V lost 2 bases, and 7 bases had no gene match. In DNA form, the CDR3 reads TGTGCCAGCAGCCAACGTGGACAGGGGTCGGCCGGGGAGCTGTTTTTT. Its protein is CASSQRGQGSAGELFF.